The 13 T cell receptor beta chains below all came from one sample that was sequenced in a study of metastatic and nonmetastatic thyroid tumors. TCRdb re-analyzed the PCR reads using MiXCR. The data contain some 69,000 clones, about 14% of them singletons. Thyroid surgery was performed in patients who had received no treatment beforehand. What was sequenced was blood. The origin of the receptors is a male donor with papillary thyroid cancer or a benign thyroid nodule (not recorded which). Some clones in this sample may be carry-over from other donors' samples.

This clone was found many times. The chain recombines TRBV29-1 with TRBJ2-1; 7 bases align to TRBD2. V shed 7 bases, J shed 7 bases, and the junction held 7 bases outside the gene matches. CDR1 is SQVTM and CDR2 is ANQGSEA in the germline V gene. The CDR3 totals 12 residues. The CDR3 DNA follows: TGCAGCGCCTGGGGAGGGATTAATGAGCAGTTCTTC. Translated, it gives CSAWGGINEQFF.

This clone has ten or more counts. This rearrangement joins TRBV12-3 or TRBV12-4 to TRBJ1-3; D unclear. This CDR3 has 12 amino acids. V was shortened by 10 bases and J by 4 bases, with 11 bases between the two germline ends. CDR3 residues: CANNGYGNTIYF. The CDR3 coding sequence is TGTGCCAATAACGGTTACGGAAACACCATATATTTT.

This clone was detected ten times or more. V usage is TRBV7-9 and J usage is TRBJ1-2; 7 bases line up with TRBD1. Per germline, CDR1 SEHNR and CDR2 FQNEAQ (reference sequence). The CDR3 is 13 amino acids. Trimming took 5 bases from V and 6 from J; bases not matched to a gene: 6. Here the CDR3 DNA reads TGTGCCAGCAGCCGATCTCAGGGGGATGGCTACACCTTC. Its translation is CASSRSQGDGYTF.

This clone was counted many times. This sequence joins TRBV2 and TRBJ1-5; D unresolved. The germline V gene encodes CDR1 SNHLY and CDR2 FYNNEI. V lost 8 bases and J 2 bases, leaving 16 bases between the germline ends. This CDR3 contains 15 residues. The CDR3 nucleotides are TGTGCCAGCGACCTTGAGGGAGAGGGCAATCAGCCCCAGCATTTT. Residues: CASDLEGEGNQPQHF.

The rearrangement uses TRBV12-3 or TRBV12-4 and TRBJ2-7, with unresolved D. The CDR3 is 14 amino acids. With 1 base removed from V and 2 bases from J, the gap between germline ends came to 9 bases. The CDR3, as DNA: TGTGCCAGCAGTTTAGTCGGCCGAGCCTACGAGCAGTACTTC. It specifies CASSLVGRAYEQYF.

This clone has more than one count but fewer than ten. A much larger clone lies a single base off, so this may be a read error. The chain couples TRBV7-9 to TRBJ2-5; D possibly matches TRBD1 or TRBD2 (5 bases each). Trimming took off 2 bases at V and 7 bases at J, with 11 bases between the two ends. The CDR3 length is 13 residues. Germline V gene sequence: CDR1 SEHNR, CDR2 FQNEAQ (reference sequence). In DNA, the CDR3 is TGTGCCAGCAGCTTATCTAGCACAGGGACCCAGTACTTC. Protein sequence: CASSLSSTGTQYF.

This clone was seen at least ten times. The chain couples TRBV5-1 to TRBJ1-2; D perhaps matches TRBD1 (6 bases). The CDR3 is made up of 15 amino acids. Between the trimmed V and J ends, which lost 3 bases and 7 bases, there was a span of 19 bases. The germline CDR1 and CDR2 sequences are SGHRS and YFSETQ. The CDR3 spells CASSSSTTGTIGYTF. In nucleotides, the CDR3 is TGCGCCAGCAGCTCCTCCACCACCGGGACAATTGGCTACACCTTC.

This clone was observed at least ten times. The V gene is TRBV7-9, the J gene TRBJ2-7, with D possibly being TRBD2 (5 bases). Germline lookup yields CDR1 SEHNR and CDR2 FQNEAQ (reference sequence). The CDR3 loop spans 14 amino acids. V gave up 5 bases and J gave up 3 bases, with 14 bases separating them. CDR3 in amino acids: CASSRSEVRYEQYF. The CDR3 DNA is TGTGCCAGCAGCAGATCGGAGGTTCGCTACGAGCAGTACTTC.

On this clone: Just one base apart from a much larger clone, this may be a read error. The same CDR3 can be traced to other DNA sequences in this sample. The V and J genes are TRBV7-9 and TRBJ2-2; D remains unclear. In germline, CDR1 is SEHNR, CDR2 FQNEAQ (reference sequence). The CDR3 loop spans 14 amino acids. The ends were cut back, 3 bases at V and 5 bases at J, with 10 bases in the middle. DNA of the CDR3: TGTGCCAGCAGCTTGGTAGGTGGGACCGGGGAGCTGTTTTTT. Its protein product is CASSLVGGTGELFF.

The genes are TRBV15 and TRBJ2-3; 8 bases fit TRBD2. The V gene's germline CDR1 is LNHNV and CDR2 YYDKDF (reference sequence). The CDR3 has 19 residues. V gave up 3 bases and J gave up 2 bases; unmatched junction bases: 16. CDR3: CATSRVSAVAGPVTDTQYF. CDR3 DNA sequence: TGTGCCACCAGCAGGGTCTCGGCGGTAGCGGGGCCTGTCACAGATACGCAGTATTTT. The full variable domain, rest sourced from reference TRBV15 and TRBJ2-3, is DAMVIQNPRYQVTQFGKPVTLSCSQTLNHNVMYWYQQKSSQAPKLLFHYYDKDFNNEADTPDNFQSRRPNTSFCFLDIRSPGLGDTAMYLCATSRVSAVAGPVTDTQYFGPGTRLTVL.

In this sample, this clone turned up a few times. This chain joins TRBV4-2 and TRBJ1-5; D call uncertain. CDR1 and CDR2 from the germline V gene are LGHNA and YNFKEQ. Trimming left V 0 bases short and J 4 bases short, with 10 bases between. This CDR3 is 15 amino acids long. The CDR3 bases are TGTGCCAGCAGCCAAGAGGTCCATGGGAATCAGCCCCAGCATTTT. It yields the protein CASSQEVHGNQPQHF.

This clone was seen at least ten times. The V gene is TRBV5-1, the J gene TRBJ2-3, with 13 bases that match TRBD2. V dropped 3 bases and J dropped 6; count of bases not matched to a gene: 7. Germline V gene lookup returns CDR1 SGHRS and CDR2 YFSETQ. The CDR3 contains 16 residues. CDR3 sequence (DNA): TGCGCCAGCAGCTCCAGGACTAGCGGGAGTAGGGATACGCAGTATTTT. Translated: CASSSRTSGSRDTQYF.

This clone appeared many times. The chain couples TRBV29-1 to TRBJ2-3; no clear D gene. V lost 4 bases to trimming and J lost 4 bases, with 3 bases between them. CDR1 and CDR2 from the germline V gene are SQVTM and ANQGSEA. The CDR3 runs to 10 residues. This CDR3 is CSVVPDTQYF. In DNA, the CDR3 is TGCAGCGTTGTACCAGATACGCAGTATTTT.